A single sample gave rise to the 17 T cell receptor beta chains below, sequenced in a study of cytomegalovirus exposure and HLA in healthy donors. The PCR made use of 60 Vbeta and 13 Jbeta primers. Using immunoSEQ multiplex PCR, the repertoire was profiled, and TCRdb retains in-frame clones only, with some absent. The table shows some 150,000 clones, with around 82% occurring only once. Sequenced: PBMCs. These receptor sequences come from a man aged 35 to 55 in good health and CMV-seropositive.

The chain joins TRBV7-8 to TRBJ2-7; D is uncertain. The germline V gene encodes CDR1 SGHVS and CDR2 FQNEAQ. This CDR3 spans 16 amino acids. Trimming removed 1 base from V and 7 bases from J, with 20 bases in between. The CDR3 region has the DNA TGTGCCAGCAGCTTAGGTCAGACACCCAAGTCGTCTGAGCAGTACTTC. Translation: CASSLGQTPKSSEQYF.

This rearrangement joins TRBV4-3 to TRBJ1-2; D is possibly TRBD1 (5 bases). Germline CDR1 LGHNA, CDR2 YSLEER. This CDR3 region has 16 residues. Trimming took 3 bases from V and 2 from J, leaving 16 bases between them. The CDR3 loop is CASSHSGGDPNYGYTF. As DNA, the CDR3 is TGCGCCAGCAGCCACTCTGGGGGGGATCCCAACTATGGCTACACCTTC.

This clone showed up just a few times. The chain joins TRBV7-8 to TRBJ1-2; 7 bases match TRBD1. This CDR3 has 17 residues. The junction had 13 bases not matched to a gene; V was cut back by 5 bases and J by 1 base. Germline CDR1 and CDR2: SGHVS and FQNEAQ. The CDR3 DNA sequence: TGTGCCAGCAGCCCTTCGGGGACAGTTGGATTTAACTATGGCTACACCTTC. It translates to CASSPSGTVGFNYGYTF.

This clone was observed a single time. J is TRBJ2-1 and V is TRBV4-3; 7 nucleotides line up with TRBD1. The V segment lost 4 bases and the J segment 0 bases; nucleotides outside the gene matches: 6. Germline V gene lookup returns CDR1 LGHNA and CDR2 YSLEER. The CDR3 spans 16 residues. CDR3 region: CASSRLQGLSYNEQFF. CDR3 coding DNA: TGCGCCAGCAGCCGCCTACAGGGGCTCTCCTACAATGAGCAGTTCTTC.

This clone was counted a few times. The V call is TRBV7-2, the J call TRBJ2-5, with TRBD2 as a possible D gene (6 bases). The V and J ends lost 5 bases and 11 bases respectively, with 24 bases between them. The germline V gene has CDR1 SGHTA and CDR2 FQGNSA. The length of the CDR3 is 15 residues. The CDR3 loop reads CASSPPPAGQREQYF. Here the CDR3 DNA reads TGTGCCAGCAGCCCCCCTCCAGCGGGTCAGAGGGAGCAGTACTTC.

The chain couples TRBV4-1 to TRBJ1-2; 9 bases match TRBD1. The J segment lost 0 bases and the V segment lost 0 bases, leaving 8 bases of the junction unmatched. CDR1 and CDR2 from the germline V gene are MGHRA and YSYEKL. The CDR3 contains 18 residues. The CDR3 DNA is TGCGCCAGCAGCCAAGAGCGGACAGGGGCTTACGCTAACTATGGCTACACCTTC. Protein: CASSQERTGAYANYGYTF.

The sample holds a few counts of this clone. This rearrangement joins TRBV7-9 to TRBJ1-5, with 7 bases identical to TRBD1. Trimming at V came to 1 base and at J to 0 bases, leaving 6 bases not matched to a gene. CDR3 length: 17 residues. Per the germline V gene, CDR1 is SEHNR and CDR2 is FQNEAQ (reference sequence). CDR3 DNA: TGTGCCAGCAGCTTAGGAACAGGGGATCTTAGCAATCAGCCCCAGCATTTT. As protein: CASSLGTGDLSNQPQHF.

A single count supports this clone. The chain carries TRBV5-1 and TRBJ2-6; D remains ambiguous. Germline lookup yields CDR1 SGHRS and CDR2 YFSETQ. This CDR3 has 16 residues. Trimming shortened V by 2 bases and J by 0 bases, and 9 bases separated the two germline ends. The CDR3 loop reads CASSLYGASGANVLTF. CDR3 sequence (DNA): TGCGCCAGCAGCTTATATGGAGCCTCTGGGGCCAACGTCCTGACTTTC.

This chain connects TRBV27 to TRBJ1-1; tentative D call: TRBD1 (6 bases). With 5 bases removed from V and 1 base from J, the gap between germline ends came to 8 bases. The CDR3 extends over 13 amino acids. Germline values: CDR1 MNHEY, CDR2 SMNVEV (reference sequence). DNA for the CDR3: TGTGCCAGCAGTGTACAGGGGAACACTGAAGCTTTCTTT. As protein: CASSVQGNTEAFF.

The chain combines TRBV2 with TRBJ1-1; tentative D call: TRBD1 (6 bases). Germline loops: CDR1 SNHLY, CDR2 FYNNEI. This CDR3 region has 13 residues. The V end lost 2 bases, the J end lost 9 bases, and 13 bases lay between the germline ends. The CDR3 sequence: CASSEPGAMQAFF. Written as DNA, the CDR3 is TGTGCCAGCAGTGAACCAGGGGCCATGCAAGCTTTCTTT.

This clone was recorded once. DNA of the CDR3: TGTGCCAGCACGGGAGGGCACTATAGCAATCAGCCCCAGCATTTT. Its translation is CASTGGHYSNQPQHF. J is TRBJ1-5 and V is TRBV27; D remains ambiguous. Trimming left V 7 bases short and J 0 bases short, with 13 bases between. The CDR3 is 15 residues long. Germline V gene data show CDR1 as MNHEY and CDR2 as SMNVEV (reference sequence).

This rearrangement joins TRBV5-1 to TRBJ2-5; 10 nucleotides agree with TRBD2. The CDR3 totals 16 residues. Germline V gene data show CDR1 as SGHRS and CDR2 as YFSETQ. The V gene end was trimmed by 0 bases and the J gene end by 2 bases; junction bases not matched to a gene: 4. The CDR3 here is CASSLGPSGGQETQYF. In nucleotides, the CDR3 is TGCGCCAGCAGCTTGGGTCCTAGCGGGGGACAAGAGACCCAGTACTTC.

The chain has TRBV29-1 and TRBJ2-2; 7 bases are a match to TRBD2. Germline loops: CDR1 SQVTM, CDR2 ANQGSEA. J gave up 6 bases and V 7 bases, and 14 bases lay outside the gene matches. The CDR3 loop spans 15 amino acids. CDR3 nucleotide sequence: TGCAGCGGGGGTATGACTAGCCCGAGTTCCGGGGAGCTGTTTTTT. Amino acids: CSGGMTSPSSGELFF.

The chain is built from TRBV5-6 and TRBJ2-7; perhaps TRBD1 as D (6 bases). CDR1 and CDR2 (germline): SGHDT, YYEEEE. The V gene lost 4 bases and the J gene lost 0 bases, with 11 bases spanning the gap. The CDR3 totals 14 residues. Here the CDR3 DNA reads TGTGCCAGCAGCCCTACAGGGCCCTCCTACGAGCAGTACTTC. Translating gives CASSPTGPSYEQYF.

The V and J genes are TRBV7-9 and TRBJ2-2, with TRBD1 matching over 7 bases. The CDR3 runs to 16 residues. In germline, CDR1 is SEHNR, CDR2 FQNEAQ (reference sequence). V gave up 3 bases and J gave up 6 bases; unmatched junction bases: 10. CDR3 residues: CASSFTGTVRPGELFF. The CDR3 DNA reads TGTGCCAGCAGCTTTACCGGGACAGTCCGACCCGGGGAGCTGTTTTTT.

This clone was seen a handful of times. The chain links TRBV5-1 to TRBJ2-2; D is ambiguous. The germline V gene encodes CDR1 SGHRS and CDR2 YFSETQ. Trimming shortened V by 0 bases and J by 4 bases, and 13 bases separated the two germline ends. This CDR3 has 16 amino acids. In DNA, the CDR3 is TGCGCCAGCAGCTTGGATGGCGGAGCAAGCACCGGGGAGCTGTTTTTT. It specifies CASSLDGGASTGELFF.

V gene TRBV4-3 combines with J gene TRBJ2-5, with a weak D call TRBD2 (6 bases). V gave up 1 base and J gave up 4 bases, with 16 bases separating them. In germline, CDR1 is LGHNA, CDR2 YSLEER. The CDR3 is 16 residues long. CDR3 in DNA: TGCGCCAGCAGCCAAGGCGGGGCAGCGGTCGCAGAGACCCAGTACTTC. Protein sequence: CASSQGGAAVAETQYF.